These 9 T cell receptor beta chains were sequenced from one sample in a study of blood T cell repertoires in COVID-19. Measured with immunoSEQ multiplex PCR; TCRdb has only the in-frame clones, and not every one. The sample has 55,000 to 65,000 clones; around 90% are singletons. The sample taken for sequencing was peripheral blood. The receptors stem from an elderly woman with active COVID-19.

The chain's CDR3 is CAGGDRGTDTQYF. DNA of the CDR3: TGTGCCGGGGGAGACAGGGGCACAGATACGCAGTATTTT. The chain carries TRBV2 and TRBJ2-3; 7 nucleotides align to TRBD1. V was pared by 11 bases and J by 1 base, with 6 bases of the junction left unmatched. Germline CDR1 and CDR2: SNHLY and FYNNEI. The CDR3 has 13 residues.

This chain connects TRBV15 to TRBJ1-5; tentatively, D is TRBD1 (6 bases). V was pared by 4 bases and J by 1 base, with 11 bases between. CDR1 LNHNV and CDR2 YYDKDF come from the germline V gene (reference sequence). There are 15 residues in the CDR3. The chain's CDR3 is CATSTTGSSNQPQHF. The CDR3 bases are TGTGCCACCAGCACCACAGGGTCGAGCAATCAGCCCCAGCATTTT. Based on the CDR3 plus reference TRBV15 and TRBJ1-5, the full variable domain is DAMVIQNPRYQVTQFGKPVTLSCSQTLNHNVMYWYQQKSSQAPKLLFHYYDKDFNNEADTPDNFQSRRPNTSFCFLDIRSPGLGDTAMYLCATSTTGSSNQPQHFGDGTRLSIL.

CDR3 DNA sequence: TGCGCCAGCAGCCAAGGGGTTACAGGGGCGAACACCGGGGAGCTGTTTTTT. Encoded protein: CASSQGVTGANTGELFF. V is TRBV4-1 and J is TRBJ2-2; the match to TRBD1 covers 7 bases. The V gene's germline CDR1 is MGHRA and CDR2 YSYEKL. The CDR3 contains 17 residues. With V trimmed by 1 base and J by 0 bases, 5 bases remained unmatched.

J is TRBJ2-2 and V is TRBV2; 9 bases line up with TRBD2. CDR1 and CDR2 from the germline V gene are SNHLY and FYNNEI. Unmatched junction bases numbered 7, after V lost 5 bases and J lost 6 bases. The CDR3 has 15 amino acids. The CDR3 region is CASSRDLAGAGELFF. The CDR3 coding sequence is TGTGCCAGCAGTAGGGATTTAGCGGGAGCCGGGGAGCTGTTTTTT.

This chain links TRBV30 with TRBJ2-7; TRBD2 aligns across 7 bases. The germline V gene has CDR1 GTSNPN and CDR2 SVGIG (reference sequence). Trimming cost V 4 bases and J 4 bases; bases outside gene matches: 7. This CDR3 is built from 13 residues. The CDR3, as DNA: TGTGCCTGGAATGGCGGGAGACTTTACGAGCAGTACTTC. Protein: CAWNGGRLYEQYF.

The CDR3: CASSAWTSGIIYNEQFF. CDR3 nucleotides: TGTGCCAGCAGCGCCTGGACTAGCGGGATAATATACAATGAGCAGTTCTTC. The J gene is TRBJ2-1, the V gene TRBV21-1; TRBD2 was called by the table and not checked on the DNA. TRBV21-1 is labeled a pseudogene. This CDR3 is built from 17 residues.

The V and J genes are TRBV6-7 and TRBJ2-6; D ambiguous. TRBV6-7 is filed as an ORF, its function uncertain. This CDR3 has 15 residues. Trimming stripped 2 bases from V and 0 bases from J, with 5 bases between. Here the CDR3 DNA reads TGTGCCAGCAGTTACGGCCTCTCTGGGGCCAACGTCCTGACTTTC. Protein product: CASSYGLSGANVLTF.

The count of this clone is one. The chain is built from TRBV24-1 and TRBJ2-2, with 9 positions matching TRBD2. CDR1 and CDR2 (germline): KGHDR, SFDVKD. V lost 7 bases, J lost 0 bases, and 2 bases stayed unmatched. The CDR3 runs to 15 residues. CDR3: CATSPSGTNTGELFF. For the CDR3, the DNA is TGTGCCACCAGCCCTAGCGGGACGAACACCGGGGAGCTGTTTTTT.

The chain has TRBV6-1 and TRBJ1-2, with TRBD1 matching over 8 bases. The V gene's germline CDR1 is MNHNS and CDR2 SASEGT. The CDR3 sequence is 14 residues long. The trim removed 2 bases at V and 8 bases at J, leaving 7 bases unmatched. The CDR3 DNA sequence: TGTGCCAGCAGTGAATTCGGACAGGGAGGCGGCTACACCTTC. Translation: CASSEFGQGGGYTF.